This T cell receptor beta chain was sequenced in a study of T-cell reconstitution after alpha-beta-depleted transplantation in children. The CDR3 has 17 amino acids. The V end was cut by 7 bases, the J end by 0 bases, with 18 bases between. Construction of the TCRbeta library involved unique molecular identifiers. TCRdb analysed the PCR reads with MiXCR anew, one entry per CDR3 protein. The table lists some 520,000 distinct CDR3 sequences, around a third of them singletons. The source of this sequence is a human donor who donated a stem cell graft to a child with aplastic anemia. The chain links TRBV12-3 or TRBV12-4 to TRBJ2-2; D may be TRBD1 or TRBD2 (5 bases each). The sequences come from PBMCs from the stem cell graft donor, collected from the stem cell graft. CDR3 sequence (DNA): TGTGCCAGCATTCTATGGGGGAATAAGGCGAACACCGGGGAGCTGTTTTTT. Amino acid sequence: CASILWGNKANTGELFF.